Below, one T cell receptor beta chain is given with its context. This entry belongs to a study of blood T cell repertoires in COVID-19. Study-level information: Acute and convalescent COVID-19 specimens originated in the United States, Italy and Spain. In each case, the material was cDNA or gDNA derived from T cells, B-cell-depleted T cells, or PBMCs.

Trimming removed 1 base at V and 2 bases at J, with 13 bases between. Germline lookup yields CDR1 MNHEY and CDR2 SMNVEV (reference sequence). The length of the CDR3 is 16 residues. In the source study's methods: Reference gene primers were amplified, and this amplification served to estimate nucleated cell counts. The table came from immunoSEQ multiplex PCR; TCRdb's copy has only in-frame clones and leaves some out. V and J calls and clone size follow that table, whereas D and trimming were derived from the DNA. The sample has approximately 240,000 clones; 85% to 90% are singletons. Participants, roughly 18 to 89 years old, spanned around 25 US areas.

The sample consisted of PBMCs or T cells enriched from blood (not recorded which). The chain is built from TRBV27 and TRBJ2-3; TRBD2 might be the D (6 bases). This receptor was taken from a woman aged 18-29 years in a cohort exposed to, infected with or recovered from COVID-19 (not recorded which). Written as DNA, the CDR3 is TGTGCCAGCAGTTTATACCCGGGGGAATCCACAGATACGCAGTATTTT. Translated, it gives CASSLYPGESTDTQYF.